This TCR beta chain is drawn from a study of read filtering for tumor transcriptome and immune sequencing. This clonotype appeared many times. Molecular barcoded adaptors covering alpha/delta and beta/gamma chains were used on approximately 400 ng RNA. TCRdb re-called the reads with MiXCR, one entry per CDR3 protein. The table records 35,000 to 55,000 distinct CDR3 sequences, more than 10% of them present only once. CDR1 is MNHEY, CDR2 SVGEGT, per germline. Trimming cost V 8 bases and J 5 bases, with 6 bases left between them. This CDR3 is built from 10 residues. The receptor was isolated from a donor aged 40 or over with multiple myeloma. The sample consisted of a population of CD138-negative cells sorted from bone marrow. The chain links TRBV6-2 or TRBV6-3 to TRBJ2-5; no clear D gene. The CDR3 DNA follows: TGTGCCAGCTCGGGTGAGACCCAGTACTTC. This sequence encodes CASSGETQYF.